The 2 T cell receptor beta chains in this list originate from one sample, sequenced in a study of blood T cells in healthy people across ages. With a J-beta primer mix and a sample-barcoded 5' primer, a second PCR ran roughly 7 to 11 cycles. Via MiXCR, TCRdb re-called the 5' RACE reads, giving one row per CDR3 protein. This table holds about 640,000 distinct CDR3 sequences, approximately 59% found once. The source material was blood. All receptors derive from a man aged 60 to 69 in good health.

The gene calls are TRBV3-1 and TRBJ2-4, with TRBD1 matching over 10 bases. Germline V gene data show CDR1 as LGHDT and CDR2 as YNNKEL (reference sequence). The CDR3 spans 15 residues. V gave up 4 bases and J gave up 5 bases; unmatched junction bases: 5. The CDR3 sequence is CASSLDRGRENIQYF. For the CDR3, the DNA is TGTGCCAGCAGCCTAGACAGGGGGCGGGAAAACATTCAGTACTTC.

The chain couples TRBV2 to TRBJ2-3; D not resolved. The CDR3 contains 14 residues. V dropped 3 bases and J dropped 5 bases, with 12 bases sitting between them. Germline V CDR1 and CDR2: SNHLY, FYNNEI. The CDR3 region has the DNA TGTGCCAGCAGTGAGGCGGCTACTATAGATACGCAGTATTTT. Residues: CASSEAATIDTQYF.